This TCR beta chain was sequenced for a study of cytomegalovirus exposure and HLA in healthy donors. V lost 8 bases and J lost 3, with 7 bases in between. The CDR3 length is 11 residues. Germline CDR1 is MNHEY and CDR2 is SVGAGI. The PCR ran on 60 Vbeta and 13 Jbeta primers. Data came from immunoSEQ multiplex PCR; TCRdb stores just in-frame clones and leaves some out. The repertoire has some 200,000 clones, around 81% of them found once; the top ten carry 2.2%. Points from the study as a whole: There were some V segments, including TRBV6-2 and TRBV6-3, excluded as indistinguishable. About 90% or about 30% of the time was how often most TCR beta V segments were productive, according to an earlier analysis. Several of the most significant clusters appeared, in a later analysis, to be linked to common viral pathogens. Sequence variants that were highly shared formed a cluster that was likely a sequencing artifact.

Comments on this clone: Its specificity is unknown.

Sequencing was performed on PBMCs. The chain joins TRBV6-5 to TRBJ1-1; D unresolved. The source of this sequence is a woman aged 25-40 years in good health and CMV-seronegative. CDR3 nucleotides: TGTGCCAGCTTCGGGTACACTGAAGCTTTCTTT. Encoded protein: CASFGYTEAFF.